One and the same sample provided the 30 T cell receptor beta chains below, sequenced in a study of T-cell reconstitution after alpha-beta-depleted transplantation in children. A library of TCRbeta sequences, prepared with unique molecular identifiers, was generated. In TCRdb, the PCR reads were re-called with MiXCR into one record per CDR3 protein. The profile covers roughly 400,000 distinct CDR3 sequences, with 43% appearing a single time and around 29% taken by the ten largest. The sequencing used PBMCs, collected before TCRalphabeta/CD19-depleted stem cell transplant. The source of these receptors is a girl aged 2 to 9 with aplastic anemia, due to receive a stem cell transplant.

The J gene is TRBJ1-3, the V gene TRBV12-3 or TRBV12-4, with no clear D. The CDR3 extends over 13 amino acids. V lost 5 bases and J 4 bases, leaving 9 bases between the germline ends. This CDR3 reads CASSPIGGNTIYF. Written as DNA, the CDR3 is TGTGCCAGCAGTCCGATCGGGGGAAACACCATATATTTT.

Many counts were recorded for this clonotype. The chain couples TRBV20-1 to TRBJ2-3; 9 bases are shared with TRBD1. Losses at the gene ends were 2 bases for V and 2 bases for J; bases not matched to a gene: 8. Looked up from germline, CDR1 is DFQATT and CDR2 is SNEGSKA (reference sequence). This CDR3 is built from 16 residues. The CDR3: CSARPRQGVSTDTQYF. The DNA of the CDR3 is TGCAGTGCTAGACCAAGACAGGGGGTTTCCACAGATACGCAGTATTTT.

The DNA for the CDR3 is TGTGCCAGCAGCTTAAATTCAGGAACCCCCTACGAGCAGTACTTC. Its translation: CASSLNSGTPYEQYF. The rearrangement links TRBV7-3 to TRBJ2-7; D gene ambiguous. The CDR3 is made up of 15 amino acids. Trimming left V 1 base short and J 2 bases short, with 12 bases between. Germline loops: CDR1 SGHTA, CDR2 FQGTGA.

This chain connects TRBV12-3 or TRBV12-4 to TRBJ2-7, with 12 bases identical to TRBD2. The CDR3 runs to 14 residues. Germline trimming cut 4 bases from V and 7 bases from J; bases unmatched to any gene: 5. Here the CDR3 reads CASSSSGGAGEQYF. CDR3 DNA sequence: TGTGCCAGCAGTTCTAGCGGGGGGGCAGGGGAGCAGTACTTC.

This clonotype was detected many times. The rearrangement uses TRBV10-3 and TRBJ1-1; D unresolved. Trimming shortened V by 8 bases and J by 7 bases, and 8 bases separated the two germline ends. Germline CDR1 is ENHRY and CDR2 is SYGVKD. This CDR3 region has 10 residues. DNA for the CDR3: TGTGCCATCGGCGACATTGAAGCTTTCTTT. Protein: CAIGDIEAFF.

The chain links TRBV14 to TRBJ2-1; 7 positions agree with TRBD2. CDR3 length equals 14 residues. CDR1 and CDR2 from the germline V gene are SGHDN and FVKESK. Unmatched junction bases numbered 6, after V lost 2 bases and J lost 8 bases. This CDR3 reads CASSQRLAEDEQFF. In DNA, the CDR3 is TGTGCCAGCAGCCAACGGCTAGCGGAAGATGAGCAGTTCTTC. Looking up the rest from reference TRBV14 and TRBJ2-1 gives the full variable domain: EAGVTQFPSHSVIEKGQTVTLRCDPISGHDNLYWYRRVMGKEIKFLLHFVKESKQDESGMPNNRFLAERTGGTYSTLKVQPAELEDSGVYFCASSQRLAEDEQFFGPGTRLTVL.

The chain is built from TRBV29-1 and TRBJ1-1; D possibly corresponds to TRBD1 (6 bases). With 7 bases removed from V and 3 bases from J, the gap between germline ends came to 21 bases. Germline loops: CDR1 SQVTM, CDR2 ANQGSEA. The CDR3 length is 15 residues. Here the CDR3 DNA reads TGCAGCGCTTTGACAGGCTACGGAGAGCACACTGAAGCTTTCTTT. Amino acid sequence: CSALTGYGEHTEAFF.

In this sample, this clonotype turned up a few times. The chain carries TRBV29-1 and TRBJ2-7; 7 bases agree with TRBD1. Germline loops: CDR1 SQVTM, CDR2 ANQGSEA. CDR3 length: 14 residues. Trimming at V came to 3 bases and at J to 5 bases, leaving 10 bases not matched to a gene. DNA for the CDR3: TGCAGCGTTGATAGGGGGCAGGGGCGTCACGAGCAGTACTTC. It is translated as CSVDRGQGRHEQYF.

The chain uses TRBV15 and TRBJ2-7, with D unclear. Germline-derived CDR1 and CDR2 are LNHNV and YYDKDF (reference sequence). V lost 1 base to trimming and J lost 0 bases, with 4 bases between them. CDR3 length equals 13 residues. The CDR3 region has the DNA TGTGCCACCAGCAGAGGACACTCCTACGAGCAGTACTTC. The encoded protein is CATSRGHSYEQYF.

The genes are TRBV7-6 and TRBJ2-6; no clear D gene. The CDR3 spans 16 residues. Trimming took off 5 bases at V and 2 bases at J, with 13 bases between the two ends. Germline assignment: CDR1 SGHVS and CDR2 FNYEAQ. The CDR3 here is CASSRTTNAGANVLTF. Here the CDR3 DNA reads TGTGCCAGCAGCCGTACAACAAACGCTGGGGCCAACGTCCTGACTTTC. The complete variable domain, with remaining parts taken from reference TRBV7-6 and TRBJ2-6, reads GAGVSQSPRYKVTKRGQDVALRCDPISGHVSLYWYRQALGQGPEFLTYFNYEAQQDKSGLPNDRFSAERPEGSISTLTIQRTEQRDSAMYRCASSRTTNAGANVLTFGAGSRLTVL.

This chain joins TRBV20-1 and TRBJ1-2; D remains unclear. V was shortened by 0 bases and J by 8 bases, with 13 bases between the two germline ends. CDR1 is DFQATT, CDR2 SNEGSKA, per germline (reference sequence). The CDR3 has 13 amino acids. DNA of the CDR3: TGCAGTGCTAGAGACCCGGAGTCGTCCGGCTACACCTTC. Translation: CSARDPESSGYTF.

This sequence joins TRBV11-3 and TRBJ2-1; 12 bases agree with TRBD2. Per the germline V gene, CDR1 is SGHNT and CDR2 is YENEEA. With 2 bases clipped from V and 5 bases from J, the junction kept 4 bases outside the gene matches. The CDR3 consists of 16 residues. As DNA, the CDR3 is TGTGCCAGCAGCTTACTAGCGGGAGGGCGGAACAATGAGCAGTTCTTC. The encoded protein is CASSLLAGGRNNEQFF. The variable domain in full, completed from reference TRBV11-3 and TRBJ2-1, reads EAGVVQSPRYKIIEKKQPVAFWCNPISGHNTLYWYLQNLGQGPELLIRYENEEAVDDSQLPKDRFSAERLKGVDSTLKIQPAELGDSAVYLCASSLLAGGRNNEQFFGPGTRLTVL.

This clonotype has at least ten counts. The CDR3 protein is CASSSQGRLLNEQYF. The CDR3 DNA sequence: TGTGCCAGCAGCTCCCAGGGACGCCTTCTTAACGAGCAGTACTTC. The chain uses TRBV7-2 and TRBJ2-7; the D gene could be TRBD1 or TRBD2 (5 bases each). The CDR3 covers 15 residues. Germline CDR1 reads SGHTA; CDR2 reads FQGNSA. V lost 4 bases and J 5 bases, leaving 18 bases between the germline ends.

This clonotype appeared a few times. The rearrangement joins TRBV18 to TRBJ1-4, with 9 bases matching TRBD1. With V trimmed by 2 bases and J by 8 bases, 9 bases remained unmatched. The CDR3 length is 16 residues. Germline CDR1 reads KGHSH; CDR2 reads LQKENI. CDR3 coding DNA: TGTGCCAGCTCACCATTTCAGACAGGGGGTGCGGAAAAACTGTTTTTT. Protein: CASSPFQTGGAEKLFF.

This clonotype came up many times. V gene TRBV12-3 or TRBV12-4 combines with J gene TRBJ1-5, with D unclear. The V gene lost 3 bases and the J gene lost 6 bases, with 6 bases spanning the gap. The CDR3 is made up of 12 amino acids. Written as DNA, the CDR3 is TGTGCCAGCAGTTTTATGGCTCAGCCCCAGCATTTT. As protein: CASSFMAQPQHF.

This clonotype was seen a few times. The J gene is TRBJ2-7, the V gene TRBV12-3 or TRBV12-4, with D perhaps TRBD1 or TRBD2 (5 bases each). CDR3 length: 15 residues. V was pared by 9 bases and J by 0 bases, with 18 bases between. The CDR3 is CASTKTGTISYEQYF. CDR3 nucleotide sequence: TGTGCCAGTACTAAAACCGGGACCATCTCCTACGAGCAGTACTTC.

This chain joins TRBV20-1 and TRBJ2-5; 7 nucleotides line up with TRBD1. The CDR3 sequence is 13 residues long. The germline V gene has CDR1 DFQATT and CDR2 SNEGSKA (reference sequence). Trimming cost V 3 bases and J 3 bases; bases outside gene matches: 4. The CDR3 coding sequence is TGCAGTGCTAGTAAGGGGGCCAAAGAGACCCAGTACTTC. Its translation: CSASKGAKETQYF.

This clonotype occurred a few times. The chain recombines TRBV4-1 with TRBJ2-2, with a possible D match to TRBD2 (6 bases). V was cut by 3 bases and J by 5 bases, with 10 bases left in between. Germline V gene sequence: CDR1 MGHRA, CDR2 YSYEKL. CDR3 size: 14 residues. The CDR3 loop is CASSHFGGTGELFF. DNA of the CDR3: TGCGCCAGCAGCCATTTTGGAGGGACCGGGGAGCTGTTTTTT.

The chain has TRBV4-2 and TRBJ1-4; 10 bases line up with TRBD1. CDR3 size: 19 residues. Germline trimming cut 1 base from V and 2 bases from J; bases unmatched to any gene: 10. Germline V gene sequence: CDR1 LGHNA, CDR2 YNFKEQ. The CDR3 DNA reads TGTGCCAGCAGCCAAGTCCGTGGGGGACAGGGGCGGACTAATGAAAAACTGTTTTTT. As protein: CASSQVRGGQGRTNEKLFF.

This clonotype was counted many times. The chain uses TRBV15 and TRBJ2-3, with TRBD1 matching over 9 bases. The V segment lost 5 bases and the J segment 2 bases; nucleotides outside the gene matches: 5. The CDR3 is 15 amino acids. Germline V gene data show CDR1 as LNHNV and CDR2 as YYDKDF (reference sequence). The CDR3, as DNA: TGTGCCACCAGCCGACGGGACAGGGCCACAGATACGCAGTATTTT. It specifies CATSRRDRATDTQYF.

This chain connects TRBV7-9 to TRBJ2-3; 7 nucleotides align to TRBD1. V was pared by 0 bases and J by 0 bases, with 6 bases of the junction left unmatched. Germline lookup yields CDR1 SEHNR and CDR2 FQNEAQ (reference sequence). CDR3 size: 17 residues. CDR3 residues: CASSLARGGLSTDTQYF. The CDR3 DNA reads as TGTGCCAGCAGCTTAGCGCGAGGGGGCCTTAGCACAGATACGCAGTATTTT.

The chain carries TRBV10-3 and TRBJ1-1, with a possible D match to TRBD1 (6 bases). Trimming removed 4 bases at V and 1 base at J, with 10 bases between. The CDR3 is 14 residues long. Per germline, CDR1 ENHRY and CDR2 SYGVKD. The CDR3 DNA reads TGTGCCATCAGTGGCCAGGACAGGAACACTGAAGCTTTCTTT. It translates to CAISGQDRNTEAFF.

V is TRBV29-1 and J is TRBJ1-2; weak D call: TRBD1 (5 bases). The CDR3 sequence is 14 residues long. Deletions cut 1 base from V and 3 bases from J, with 12 bases between. Germline V gene data show CDR1 as SQVTM and CDR2 as ANQGSEA. CDR3 sequence reads: CSVEGRGDDYGYTF. In DNA, the CDR3 is TGCAGCGTTGAAGGGAGGGGTGATGACTATGGCTACACCTTC. Full variable domain (rest looked up from reference TRBV29-1 and TRBJ1-2): SAVISQKPSRDICQRGTSLTIQCQVDSQVTMMFWYRQQPGQSLTLIATANQGSEATYESGFVIDKFPISRPNLTFSTLTVSNMSPEDSSIYLCSVEGRGDDYGYTFGSGTRLTVV.

This clonotype has ten or more counts. The chain links TRBV5-1 to TRBJ1-1; possible D gene TRBD1, 6 bases. Deletions cut 5 bases from V and 10 bases from J, with 24 bases between. The CDR3 spans 15 residues. Germline V CDR1 and CDR2: SGHRS, YFSETQ. CDR3 in amino acids: CASRSNSDRTLGAFF. Written as DNA, the CDR3 is TGCGCCAGCAGATCAAACTCCGACAGGACATTAGGAGCTTTCTTT. Together with reference TRBV5-1 and TRBJ1-1, the CDR3 gives the full variable domain: KAGVTQTPRYLIKTRGQQVTLSCSPISGHRSVSWYQQTPGQGLQFLFEYFSETQRNKGNFPGRFSGRQFSNSRSEMNVSTLELGDSALYLCASRSNSDRTLGAFFGQGTRLTVV.

This clonotype came up a few times. V and J are TRBV20-1 and TRBJ2-7; 8 bases match TRBD2. The CDR3 is 14 amino acids. Per germline, CDR1 DFQATT and CDR2 SNEGSKA (reference sequence). V lost 5 bases to trimming and J lost 0 bases; unmatched junction nucleotides: 6. The CDR3 DNA reads as TGCAGTGCTCCCGCGGGAGGCAGCTCCTACGAGCAGTACTTC. It yields the protein CSAPAGGSSYEQYF.

This clonotype was counted between two and nine times. The chain is built from TRBV20-1 and TRBJ2-4; maybe TRBD1 (6 bases). The V gene's germline CDR1 is DFQATT and CDR2 SNEGSKA (reference sequence). The CDR3 totals 13 residues. V lost 7 bases and J lost 0, with 10 bases in between. CDR3 protein: CSVRGLAKNIQYF. CDR3 DNA: TGCAGTGTTAGGGGGTTAGCCAAAAACATTCAGTACTTC.

The chain recombines TRBV20-1 with TRBJ2-4; TRBD2 might be the D (5 bases). Per germline, CDR1 DFQATT and CDR2 SNEGSKA (reference sequence). This CDR3 comprises 15 residues. With 5 bases removed from V and 3 bases from J, the gap between germline ends came to 17 bases. The CDR3 spells CSAAPFYSGKNIQYF. The CDR3 DNA reads as TGCAGTGCTGCCCCTTTTTACAGCGGCAAAAACATTCAGTACTTC.

CDR3 DNA: TGCAGTGCTAGTTTGTCTAGCGGGATGAATGAGCAGTTCTTC. Translating it yields CSASLSSGMNEQFF. The rearrangement links TRBV20-1 to TRBJ2-1; 9 positions agree with TRBD2. With 3 bases clipped from V and 7 bases from J, the junction kept 7 bases outside the gene matches. The germline CDR1 and CDR2 sequences are DFQATT and SNEGSKA (reference sequence). CDR3 length: 14 amino acids.

The rearrangement links TRBV5-4 to TRBJ2-3; 8 bases line up with TRBD1. The CDR3 is 13 amino acids. V was pared by 6 bases and J by 6 bases, with 6 bases of the junction left unmatched. The germline V gene encodes CDR1 SGHNT and CDR2 YYREEE (reference sequence). CDR3 loop: CASTDRERDTQYF. The CDR3 region has the DNA TGTGCCAGCACGGACAGGGAAAGGGATACGCAGTATTTT.

This clonotype was found a few times. The chain carries TRBV6-1 and TRBJ2-3, with no clear D. Trimming removed 6 bases at V and 2 bases at J, with 18 bases between. The CDR3 is 16 amino acids. The germline gives CDR1 MNHNS, CDR2 SASEGT. The DNA for the CDR3 is TGTGCCAGCAGCACGGTCGGCGGTCCTAACACAGATACGCAGTATTTT. Protein product: CASSTVGGPNTDTQYF.